This T cell receptor (beta chain) was retrieved from a study of T cell changes during pregnancy in multiple sclerosis. Assay: immunoSEQ multiplex PCR; the TCRdb copy retains only in-frame clones and omits some. The sample comprises some 79,000 clones, 90% to 95% of which are singletons, and more than 0.45% rests with the top ten. The CDR3 is made up of 13 amino acids. Per the germline V gene, CDR1 is SGHRS and CDR2 is YFSETQ. The V end was cut by 3 bases, the J end by 4 bases, with 10 bases between. The sequence was collected from a female donor with multiple sclerosis, enrolled in a pregnancy study. The chain is built from TRBV5-1 and TRBJ1-1; D gene unclear. The sample consisted of CD4+ T cells from peripheral blood mononuclear cells, taken in the second trimester of pregnancy. As DNA, the CDR3 is TGCGCCAGCAGCTCCCAGGTGAGCACTGAAGCTTTCTTT. It codes for CASSSQVSTEAFF.